The 20 T cell receptor beta chains given below trace back to one sample, sequenced in a study of shared clonotypes between healthy human individuals. The assay was immunoSEQ multiplex PCR, and TCRdb's table has in-frame clones only and misses some. The sample records over 1.4 million clones, roughly 96% being singletons. The sample taken for sequencing was naive CD4+ T cells sorted from blood. Described subset: CD45RA+ positively selected. The receptors originated from a man aged 30 to 45 in good health.

V is TRBV10-2 and J is TRBJ2-1, with 9 nucleotides matching TRBD2. The CDR3 spans 16 residues. J gave up 1 base and V 7 bases, and 8 bases lay outside the gene matches. Germline CDR1 is WSHSY and CDR2 is SAAADI. CDR3 loop: CASTEVAGVSYNEQFF. CDR3 in DNA: TGCGCCAGCACAGAGGTAGCGGGAGTTTCCTACAATGAGCAGTTCTTC.

This chain links TRBV6-6 with TRBJ1-4; D remains ambiguous. V lost 0 bases, J lost 6 bases, and 11 bases lay in between. Germline loops: CDR1 MNHNY, CDR2 SVGAGI (reference sequence). The CDR3 covers 15 residues. CDR3 sequence (DNA): TGTGCCAGCAGTTACTCGAGGCTAGTTGATGAAAAACTGTTTTTT. This encodes CASSYSRLVDEKLFF.

The chain couples TRBV28 to TRBJ2-7; D ambiguous. The CDR3 length is 13 residues. Germline V gene data show CDR1 as MDHEN and CDR2 as SYDVKM. V lost 4 bases and J 4 bases, leaving 11 bases between the germline ends. The CDR3 protein is CASSSLLRYEQYF. The CDR3 nucleotides are TGTGCCAGCAGTTCCCTGCTCCGTTACGAGCAGTACTTC.

The rearrangement joins TRBV18 to TRBJ1-1; no firm D call. CDR1 KGHSH and CDR2 LQKENI come from the germline V gene. There are 15 residues in the CDR3. Trimming removed 0 bases from V and 5 bases from J, with 13 bases in between. As DNA, the CDR3 is TGTGCCAGCTCACCACCCATGAAGGATTTGACTGAAGCTTTCTTT. It specifies CASSPPMKDLTEAFF.

This clone was recorded a few times. V is TRBV5-1 and J is TRBJ1-4, with 9 bases lining up with TRBD1. Trimming at V came to 5 bases and at J to 1 base, leaving 6 bases not matched to a gene. This CDR3 region has 16 residues. The germline V gene has CDR1 SGHRS and CDR2 YFSETQ. The CDR3 region has the DNA TGCGCCAGCAGTAAGGACAGGGGTGTAACTAATGAAAAACTGTTTTTT. Translating gives CASSKDRGVTNEKLFF.

This clone showed up just once. This chain uses TRBV5-4 with TRBJ2-1; D ambiguous. The CDR3 loop spans 12 amino acids. V was clipped by 4 bases and J by 5 bases, with 7 bases between them. Germline values: CDR1 SGHNT, CDR2 YYREEE (reference sequence). The CDR3 loop is CASSPPNNEQFF. The CDR3 DNA is TGTGCCAGCAGCCCACCAAACAATGAGCAGTTCTTC.

The genes are TRBV23-1 and TRBJ2-1; tentatively, D is TRBD1 (6 bases). TRBV23-1 is an ORF, with its function uncertain. V was cut by 3 bases and J by 8 bases, with 17 bases left in between. This CDR3 contains 15 residues. The CDR3 nucleotides read TGCGCCAGCAGTCATAAAAACAGGGCAATTGATGAGCAGTTCTTC. Its translation is CASSHKNRAIDEQFF.

A remark on this clone: Other DNA sequences in the same sample also yield this CDR3. The chain combines TRBV5-1 with TRBJ2-7; 10 nucleotides agree with TRBD1. Trimming took 5 bases from V and 7 from J; bases not matched to a gene: 6. Germline V gene sequence: CDR1 SGHRS, CDR2 YFSETQ. The CDR3 runs 13 residues. CDR3 amino acids: CASSRGQGYEQYF. The DNA for the CDR3 is TGCGCCAGCAGTCGGGGACAGGGGTATGAGCAGTACTTC.

This rearrangement joins TRBV30 to TRBJ2-3; 9 positions match TRBD2. There are 14 residues in the CDR3. Looked up from germline, CDR1 is GTSNPN and CDR2 is SVGIG (reference sequence). Trimming cost V 0 bases and J 4 bases; bases outside gene matches: 2. CDR3 sequence (DNA): TGTGCCTGGAGTGTAGCGGGAGGATCAGATACGCAGTATTTT. As protein: CAWSVAGGSDTQYF.

This clone was recorded once. The chain uses TRBV5-8 and TRBJ1-2; 8 nucleotides agree with TRBD1. V lost 4 bases, J lost 0 bases, and 11 bases stayed unmatched. Per the germline V gene, CDR1 is SGHTS and CDR2 is YDEGEE. There are 17 residues in the CDR3. CDR3 in DNA: TGTGCCAGCAGCCAATCTTATGGGACAGGCGCTAACTATGGCTACACCTTC. Protein sequence: CASSQSYGTGANYGYTF.

V usage is TRBV5-1 and J usage is TRBJ2-1, with D unresolved. The CDR3 covers 14 residues. V lost 4 bases and J lost 8, with 16 bases in between. Germline V gene lookup returns CDR1 SGHRS and CDR2 YFSETQ. CDR3: CASSERPDGDEQFF. The CDR3 DNA is TGCGCCAGCAGCGAACGACCTGATGGCGATGAGCAGTTCTTC.

The chain is built from TRBV21-1 and TRBJ2-5; the table's D call of TRBD1 was not tested on the DNA. TRBV21-1 is noted as a pseudogene. The CDR3 runs 14 residues. The CDR3 DNA is TGTGCCAGCAGCGCCCGACAGGGTTTAGAGACCCAGTACTTC. Its translation is CASSARQGLETQYF.

J is TRBJ2-3 and V is TRBV5-1, with 14 positions matching TRBD2. This CDR3 comprises 18 residues. Germline loops: CDR1 SGHRS, CDR2 YFSETQ. Unmatched junction bases numbered 8, after V lost 0 bases and J lost 5 bases. The CDR3 loop is CASSLDTTSGRAKDTQYF. The CDR3 DNA sequence: TGCGCCAGCAGCTTGGATACGACTAGCGGGAGGGCCAAAGATACGCAGTATTTT.

The genes are TRBV19 and TRBJ2-1, with TRBD2 matching 13 bases. The CDR3 is made up of 15 amino acids. With 7 bases clipped from V and 4 bases from J, the junction kept 4 bases outside the gene matches. Germline loops: CDR1 LNHDA, CDR2 SQIVND (reference sequence). DNA for the CDR3: TGTGCCAGTACCGCACTAGCGGGAGGGTACAATGAGCAGTTCTTC. Its protein product is CASTALAGGYNEQFF.

This chain links TRBV13 with TRBJ2-7; 9 nucleotides agree with TRBD1. The CDR3 has 17 amino acids. Per germline, CDR1 PRHDT and CDR2 FYEKMQ (reference sequence). V gave up 6 bases and J gave up 3 bases; unmatched junction bases: 15. CDR3 DNA: TGTGCCAGCAGAAACCGCCGGCCCGGGACAGGGCTCTACGAGCAGTACTTC. This codes for CASRNRRPGTGLYEQYF.

The chain links TRBV18 to TRBJ2-7; no clear D gene. The CDR3 loop spans 14 amino acids. V dropped 2 bases and J dropped 2 bases, with 10 bases sitting between them. Germline CDR1 and CDR2: KGHSH and LQKENI. The CDR3 protein is CASSPGGRPYEQYF. The CDR3 coding sequence is TGTGCCAGCTCACCAGGTGGCAGGCCCTACGAGCAGTACTTC.

The rearrangement joins TRBV6-4 to TRBJ2-1, with 8 positions matching TRBD1. CDR3 length: 14 residues. Germline V gene data show CDR1 as MRHNA and CDR2 as SNTAGT. The ends lost 6 bases at V and 1 base at J; junction bases unmatched: 2. The CDR3 nucleotides read TGTGCCAGCAGAAGGGACAGGTCCTACAATGAGCAGTTCTTC. Its translation: CASRRDRSYNEQFF.

In this sample, this clone turned up a few times. Other DNA variants within this sample encode the same CDR3. The chain uses TRBV5-1 and TRBJ2-1; D is possibly TRBD1 (5 bases). V lost 3 bases, J lost 0 bases, and 10 bases lay in between. The CDR3 runs 15 residues. The germline V gene has CDR1 SGHRS and CDR2 YFSETQ. CDR3 sequence: CASSWTDSSYNEQFF. Here the CDR3 DNA reads TGCGCCAGCAGCTGGACCGACAGCTCCTACAATGAGCAGTTCTTC.

This chain links TRBV29-1 with TRBJ2-7; no firm D call. The CDR3 extends over 12 amino acids. The V end was cut by 7 bases, the J end by 0 bases, with 10 bases between. The germline CDR1 and CDR2 sequences are SQVTM and ANQGSEA. CDR3 in amino acids: CSGRASSYEQYF. In DNA, the CDR3 is TGCAGCGGCCGGGCCAGCTCCTACGAGCAGTACTTC.

V usage is TRBV11-2 and J usage is TRBJ2-7; 15 bases agree with TRBD2. Germline CDR1 and CDR2: SGHAT and FQNNGV. V lost 2 bases and J lost 5; bases outside the gene matches: 10. This CDR3 region has 18 residues. The CDR3 reads CASSLFPGLAGGPNEQYF. In DNA form, the CDR3 reads TGTGCCAGCAGCTTATTTCCCGGACTAGCGGGAGGGCCAAACGAGCAGTACTTC.